These T cell receptor beta chains were read from a single sample in a study of T cell changes during pregnancy in multiple sclerosis. TCRdb keeps only in-frame clones here, not all; method: immunoSEQ multiplex PCR. The data show some 50,000 clones, around 92% seen once. The sample here was peripheral blood, taken after pregnancy. These TCRs come from a female donor with multiple sclerosis, enrolled in a pregnancy study. CDR3s leave out the opening cysteine and the closing phenylalanine or tryptophan. The D gene is left open where the match is weak.

>TRBD1|TRBV27|14
ASDREKGPSTDTQY
>NA|TRBV27|13
ASSIAGAGGYEQY
>NA|TRBV9|12
ASSNKWGDTEAF
>TRBD1|TRBV19|14
ASRNTRGRGNQPQH
>NA|TRBV6-4|14
ASSDLTRQTTGELF
>NA|TRBV7-2|13
ASSLDLGVTDTQY
>TRBD2|TRBV6-6|13
ASSQGRGGTDTQY
>NA|TRBV7-3|13
ASSFGGGHTDTQY
>NA|TRBV27|13
ASSTSRVEGQPQH
>NA|TRBV6-4|11
ASSDAPTGFYT
>TRBD1|TRBV2|13
ASSEIGQGAGELF
>NA|TRBV7-6|13
ASSQAPSSYNEQF
>NA|TRBV7-8|12
ASSFTGEGETQY
>TRBD1|TRBV7-2|12
ASSADQGARGLF
>TRBD1|TRBV9|11
ASGQGPHNEQF
>NA|TRBV11-1|10
ASSLAGVGYT
>NA|TRBV7-9|15
ASSPSGFRTGANVLT
>TRBD2|TRBV7-9|12
ASSKAGGRETQY
>NA|TRBV7-9|11
ASSLGRGSEQF
>NA|TRBV7-2|11
ASSITPGWEQY
>TRBD1|TRBV10-3|13
AISNRQGSGNTIY
>NA|TRBV15|12
ATSRVFRRDEQY
>TRBD1|TRBV19|15
ASSARQRTGLNEKLF
>TRBD2|TRBV30|13
AWSIAGSVADTQY
>TRBD2|TRBV11-3|15
ASSLRAGRSNTDTQY
>TRBD1|TRBV7-2|14
ASSLARGRGTDTQY
>NA|TRBV5-6|11
ASSLLGDGELF
>TRBD2|TRBV5-1|12
ASSSGGPGETQY
>NA|TRBV29-1|11
STREGDTGELF
>TRBD2|TRBV7-2|14
ASSLWGGGSPDTQY
>TRBD1|TRBV11-3|12
ASSPGTGDYEQY
>NA|TRBV7-9|12
ASSLGLSTDTQY
>TRBD2|TRBV2|12
ASSLGRRQETQY
>NA|TRBV5-4|11
AGQVQLGEKLF
>TRBD1|TRBV6-5|12
ASRAGGANTEAF
>NA|TRBV11-2|13
ASSPGSAGPYEQY
>TRBD2|TRBV7-3|12
ASSLGTSGGYRY
>NA|TRBV7-8|10
ASSLGPEKLF
>NA|TRBV30|12
AWSLHRVSSPLH
>TRBD1|TRBV25-1|12
ASSFGTGASEAF
>NA|TRBV7-9|11
ASTLTGSYEQY
>NA|TRBV11-3|11
ASSLRGGYGYT
>NA|TRBV2|10
ASSEGGNTIY
>NA|TRBV20-1|9
TIIWGGQQF
>TRBD1|TRBV4-3|14
ASSQGPGQGTYGYT
>NA|TRBV19|10
ASSTSFYEQY
>NA|TRBV5-1|11
ASSRVPSYEQY
>TRBD2|TRBV19|17
ASSSRTSGGAWGTDTQY
>NA|TRBV13|11
ASSRRGPASYT
>NA|TRBV27|12
ASGVQGFNQPQH
>NA|TRBV7-9|10
ASRVAGTRQF
>NA|TRBV7-8|13
ASSLAGTLNYGYT
>TRBD1|TRBV6-1|13
ASSAAGQVNQPQH